The clone carrying this T cell receptor (beta chain) appeared a few times. TCRdb's copy holds only in-frame clones and misses some; the assay was immunoSEQ multiplex PCR. The profile shows just over 150,000 clones, roughly 80% of them singletons. V shed 6 bases and J shed 0 bases, with 12 bases lying between them. CDR3 size: 15 residues. Germline V CDR1 and CDR2: SNHLY, FYNNEI. The data originate from a study of blood T cell repertoires in COVID-19. Study-wide context: Researchers got acute and convalescent COVID-19 samples from the United States, Italy and Spain.

Source material: peripheral blood. The chain is built from TRBV2 and TRBJ2-1, with D perhaps TRBD1 (6 bases). This TCR was sampled from a man aged 55 to 69 with acute or convalescent COVID-19. Written as DNA, the CDR3 is TGTGCCAGCAGCGGAGACAGGAGCTCCTACAATGAGCAGTTCTTC. Its translation: CASSGDRSSYNEQFF. Using reference TRBV2 and TRBJ2-1 for the parts outside the CDR3, the full variable domain is EPEVTQTPSHQVTQMGQEVILRCVPISNHLYFYWYRQILGQKVEFLVSFYNNEISEKSEIFDDQFSVERPDGSNFTLKIRSTKLEDSAMYFCASSGDRSSYNEQFFGPGTRLTVL.